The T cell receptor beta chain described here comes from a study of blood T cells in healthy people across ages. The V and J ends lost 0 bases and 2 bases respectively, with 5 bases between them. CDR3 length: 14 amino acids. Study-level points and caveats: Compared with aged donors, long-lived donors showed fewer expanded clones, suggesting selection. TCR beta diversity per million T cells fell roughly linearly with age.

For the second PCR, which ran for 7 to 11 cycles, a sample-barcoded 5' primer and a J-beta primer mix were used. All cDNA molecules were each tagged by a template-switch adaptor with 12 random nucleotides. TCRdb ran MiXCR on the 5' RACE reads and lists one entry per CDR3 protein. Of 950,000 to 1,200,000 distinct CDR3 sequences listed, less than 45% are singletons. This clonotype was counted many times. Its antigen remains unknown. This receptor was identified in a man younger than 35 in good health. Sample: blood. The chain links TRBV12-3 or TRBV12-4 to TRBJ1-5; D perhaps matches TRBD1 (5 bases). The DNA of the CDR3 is TGTGCCAGCAGTTTAGCCAGGGGCAATCAGCCCCAGCATTTT. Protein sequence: CASSLARGNQPQHF.